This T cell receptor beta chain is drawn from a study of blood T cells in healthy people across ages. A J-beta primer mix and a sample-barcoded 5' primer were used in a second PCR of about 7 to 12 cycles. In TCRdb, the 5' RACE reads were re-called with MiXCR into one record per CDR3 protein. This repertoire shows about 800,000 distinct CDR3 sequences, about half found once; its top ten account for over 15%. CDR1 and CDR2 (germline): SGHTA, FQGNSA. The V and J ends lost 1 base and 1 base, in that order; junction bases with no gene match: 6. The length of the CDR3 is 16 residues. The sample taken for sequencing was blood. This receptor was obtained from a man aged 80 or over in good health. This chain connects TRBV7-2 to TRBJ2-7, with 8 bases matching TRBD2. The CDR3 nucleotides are TGTGCCAGCAGCTTAGTTGCGGGACTAGTTTCCTACGAGCAGTACTTC. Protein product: CASSLVAGLVSYEQYF.